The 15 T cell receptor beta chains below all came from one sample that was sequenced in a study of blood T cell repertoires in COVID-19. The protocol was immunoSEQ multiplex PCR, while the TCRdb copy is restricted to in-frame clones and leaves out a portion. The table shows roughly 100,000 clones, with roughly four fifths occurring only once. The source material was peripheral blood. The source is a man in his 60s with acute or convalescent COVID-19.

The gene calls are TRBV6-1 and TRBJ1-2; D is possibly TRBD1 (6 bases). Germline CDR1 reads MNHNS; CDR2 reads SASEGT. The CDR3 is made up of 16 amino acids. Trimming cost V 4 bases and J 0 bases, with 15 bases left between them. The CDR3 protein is CASSVDRPKANYGYTF. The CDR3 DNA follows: TGTGCCAGCAGTGTGGACAGACCGAAAGCTAACTATGGCTACACCTTC.

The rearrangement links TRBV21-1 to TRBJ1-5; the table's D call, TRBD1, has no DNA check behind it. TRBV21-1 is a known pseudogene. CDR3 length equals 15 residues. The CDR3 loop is CASRIQGISNQPQHF. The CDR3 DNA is TGTGCCAGCAGAATACAGGGGATTAGCAATCAGCCCCAGCATTTT.

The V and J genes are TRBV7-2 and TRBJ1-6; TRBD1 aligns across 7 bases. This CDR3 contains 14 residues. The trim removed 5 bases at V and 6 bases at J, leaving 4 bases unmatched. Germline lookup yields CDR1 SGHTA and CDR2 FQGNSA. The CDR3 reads CASSLGQVNSPLHF. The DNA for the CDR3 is TGTGCCAGCAGCCTCGGACAGGTTAATTCACCCCTCCACTTT.

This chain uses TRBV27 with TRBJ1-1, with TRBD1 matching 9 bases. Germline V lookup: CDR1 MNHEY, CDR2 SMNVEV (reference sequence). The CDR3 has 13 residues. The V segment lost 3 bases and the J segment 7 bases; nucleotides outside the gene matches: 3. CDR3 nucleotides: TGTGCCAGCAGTTTGGGACAGGGAGTTGAAGCTTTCTTT. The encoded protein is CASSLGQGVEAFF.

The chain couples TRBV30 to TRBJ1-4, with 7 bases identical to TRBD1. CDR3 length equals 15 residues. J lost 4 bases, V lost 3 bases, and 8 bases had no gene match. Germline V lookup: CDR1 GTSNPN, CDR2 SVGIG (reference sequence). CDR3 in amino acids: CAWSPLGQSNEKLFF. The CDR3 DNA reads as TGTGCCTGGAGCCCTCTGGGACAGAGTAATGAAAAACTGTTTTTT.

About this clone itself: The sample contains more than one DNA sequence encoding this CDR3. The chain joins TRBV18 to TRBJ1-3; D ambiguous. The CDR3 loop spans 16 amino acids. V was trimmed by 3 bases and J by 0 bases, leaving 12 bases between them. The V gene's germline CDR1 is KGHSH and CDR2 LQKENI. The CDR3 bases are TGTGCCAGCTCACCGTTCGACTCTTCCTCTGGAAACACCATATATTTT. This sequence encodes CASSPFDSSSGNTIYF.

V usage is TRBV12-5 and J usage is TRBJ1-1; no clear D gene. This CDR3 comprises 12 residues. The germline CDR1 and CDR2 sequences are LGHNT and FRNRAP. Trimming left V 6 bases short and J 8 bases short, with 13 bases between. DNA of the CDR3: TGTGCTAGTGGGGACTCCCACCCAGAAGCTTTCTTT. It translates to CASGDSHPEAFF. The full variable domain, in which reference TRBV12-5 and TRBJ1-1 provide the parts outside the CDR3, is DARVTQTPRHKVTEMGQEVTMRCQPILGHNTVFWYRQTMMQGLELLAYFRNRAPLDDSGMPKDRFSAEMPDATLATLKIQPSEPRDSAVYFCASGDSHPEAFFGQGTRLTVV.

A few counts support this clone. CDR3 nucleotides: TGCAGTGCTACCGGTGGGCCTGAAGCTTTCTTT. Protein sequence: CSATGGPEAFF. The rearrangement links TRBV20-1 to TRBJ1-1, with D hard to call. The CDR3 sequence is 11 residues long. The V end lost 4 bases, the J end lost 6 bases, and 9 bases lay between the germline ends. Germline lookup yields CDR1 DFQATT and CDR2 SNEGSKA (reference sequence).

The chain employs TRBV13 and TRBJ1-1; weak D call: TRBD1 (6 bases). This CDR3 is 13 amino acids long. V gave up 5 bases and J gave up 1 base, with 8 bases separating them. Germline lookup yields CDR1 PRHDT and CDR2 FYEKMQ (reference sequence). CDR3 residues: CASSPRGNTEAFF. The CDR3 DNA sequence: TGTGCCAGCAGCCCCAGGGGGAACACTGAAGCTTTCTTT.

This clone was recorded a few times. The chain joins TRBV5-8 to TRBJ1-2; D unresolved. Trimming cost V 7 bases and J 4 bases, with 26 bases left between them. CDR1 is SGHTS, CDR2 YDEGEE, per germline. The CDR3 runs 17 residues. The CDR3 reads CASPISPVGGGAYGYTF. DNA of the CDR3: TGTGCCAGCCCCATATCCCCTGTCGGTGGCGGAGCCTATGGCTACACCTTC.

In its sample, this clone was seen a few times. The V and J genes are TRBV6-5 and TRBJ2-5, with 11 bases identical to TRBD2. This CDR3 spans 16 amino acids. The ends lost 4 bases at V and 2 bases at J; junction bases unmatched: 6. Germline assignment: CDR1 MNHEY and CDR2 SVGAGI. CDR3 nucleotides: TGTGCCAGCAGTTCCCCTCTAGCGGGGGGACAAGAGACCCAGTACTTC. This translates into CASSSPLAGGQETQYF.

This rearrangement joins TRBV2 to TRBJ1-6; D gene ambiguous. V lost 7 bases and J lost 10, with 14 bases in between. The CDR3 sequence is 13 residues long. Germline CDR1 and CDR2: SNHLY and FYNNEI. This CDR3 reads CASKESAGSPLHF. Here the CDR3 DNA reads TGTGCCAGCAAGGAATCGGCGGGATCACCCCTCCACTTT.

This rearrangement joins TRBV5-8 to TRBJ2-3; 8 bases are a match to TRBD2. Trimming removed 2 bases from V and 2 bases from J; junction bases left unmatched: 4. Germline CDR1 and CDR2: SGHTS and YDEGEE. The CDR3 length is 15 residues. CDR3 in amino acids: CASSFLAGDTDTQYF. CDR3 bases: TGTGCCAGCAGCTTTCTAGCGGGCGACACAGATACGCAGTATTTT. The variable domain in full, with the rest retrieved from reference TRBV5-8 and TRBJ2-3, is EAGVTQSPTHLIKTRGQQATLRCSPISGHTSVYWYQQALGLGLQFLLWYDEGEERNRGNFPPRFSGRQFPNYSSELNVNALELEDSALYLCASSFLAGDTDTQYFGPGTRLTVL.

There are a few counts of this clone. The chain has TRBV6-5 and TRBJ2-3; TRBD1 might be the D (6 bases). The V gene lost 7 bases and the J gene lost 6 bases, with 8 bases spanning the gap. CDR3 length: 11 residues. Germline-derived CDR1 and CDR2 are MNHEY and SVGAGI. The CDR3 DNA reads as TGTGCCAGCATTAGGGGGGATACGCAGTATTTT. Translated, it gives CASIRGDTQYF.

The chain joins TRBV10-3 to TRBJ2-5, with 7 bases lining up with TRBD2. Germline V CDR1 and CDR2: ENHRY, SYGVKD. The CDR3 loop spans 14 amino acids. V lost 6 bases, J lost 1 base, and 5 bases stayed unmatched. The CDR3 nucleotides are TGTGCCATCAGGGAAGCGGGATTCCAAGAGACCCAGTACTTC. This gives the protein CAIREAGFQETQYF.